The 18 T cell receptor beta chains reported below all come from one sample, sequenced in a study of blood T cell repertoires in COVID-19. Repertoires were generated with immunoSEQ multiplex PCR, while TCRdb's copy carries only in-frame clones and drops some. Of about 190,000 clones in the sample, 85% were seen once. Sequenced material: peripheral blood. The receptors shown here come from a woman of 80 years or more with acute or convalescent COVID-19.

The rearrangement uses TRBV28 and TRBJ2-7; 10 bases align to TRBD2. The trim removed 4 bases at V and 2 bases at J, leaving 2 bases unmatched. This CDR3 contains 14 residues. From germline, CDR1 is MDHEN and CDR2 SYDVKM. The CDR3 spells CASSSAGGPYEQYF. The CDR3 coding sequence is TGTGCCAGCAGTTCAGCGGGAGGGCCCTACGAGCAGTACTTC.

There are a few counts of this clone. The chain carries TRBV4-1 and TRBJ1-6, with 9 bases matching TRBD1. Losses at the gene ends were 4 bases for V and 5 bases for J; bases not matched to a gene: 3. Per the germline V gene, CDR1 is MGHRA and CDR2 is YSYEKL. This CDR3 comprises 15 residues. The CDR3 loop reads CASSLGQGNNSPLHF. CDR3 DNA: TGCGCCAGCAGCCTGGGACAGGGAAATAATTCACCCCTCCACTTT.

The chain uses TRBV29-1 and TRBJ2-1; TRBD2 matches at 9 bases. Trimming removed 4 bases from V and 15 bases from J; junction bases left unmatched: 13. CDR3 size: 13 residues. In germline, CDR1 is SQVTM, CDR2 ANQGSEA. CDR3 amino acids: CSVVLAGPPRGFF. In DNA, the CDR3 is TGCAGCGTTGTTCTAGCGGGACCACCTCGGGGGTTCTTC.

V usage is TRBV3-1 (or the pseudogene TRBV3-2) and J usage is TRBJ2-7; possibly TRBD1 for D (6 bases). Germline lookup yields CDR1 LGHDT and CDR2 YNNKEL (reference sequence). This CDR3 comprises 15 residues. Trimming removed 1 base at V and 4 bases at J, with 14 bases between. The CDR3 sequence: CASSQVSGALYEQYF. CDR3 DNA sequence: TGTGCCAGCAGCCAAGTGTCAGGGGCTCTTTACGAGCAGTACTTC.

The chain recombines TRBV20-1 with TRBJ2-1; TRBD2 aligns across 8 bases. Germline V gene lookup returns CDR1 DFQATT and CDR2 SNEGSKA (reference sequence). Germline trimming cut 6 bases from V and 6 bases from J; bases unmatched to any gene: 1. The CDR3 spans 11 residues. CDR3 protein: CSARGGNEQFF. In nucleotides, the CDR3 is TGCAGTGCCCGGGGGGGCAATGAGCAGTTCTTC.

This clone was observed a single time. The CDR3 spells CASRRGQGLWPQHF. CDR3 nucleotides: TGTGCCAGCAGGAGGGGACAGGGTCTTTGGCCCCAGCATTTT. V and J are TRBV6-5 and TRBJ1-5; 9 nucleotides match TRBD1. The V gene's germline CDR1 is MNHEY and CDR2 SVGAGI. This CDR3 spans 14 amino acids. Germline trimming cut 6 bases from V and 9 bases from J; bases unmatched to any gene: 9.

This chain links TRBV20-1 with TRBJ2-1; 9 bases match TRBD2. The V and J ends lost 3 bases and 6 bases, in that order; junction bases with no gene match: 9. CDR1 and CDR2 from the germline V gene are DFQATT and SNEGSKA (reference sequence). This CDR3 is 15 amino acids long. CDR3 residues: CSASGVAGVPNEQFF. Here the CDR3 DNA reads TGCAGTGCTAGTGGAGTAGCGGGAGTACCCAATGAGCAGTTCTTC.

The chain combines TRBV7-2 with TRBJ1-2, with D hard to call. V was cut by 2 bases and J by 4 bases, with 17 bases left in between. CDR1 and CDR2 from the germline V gene are SGHTA and FQGNSA. The CDR3 length is 16 residues. CDR3 amino acids: CASSLRGDGVTYGYTF. The CDR3 DNA follows: TGTGCCAGCAGCTTAAGAGGAGACGGCGTTACCTATGGCTACACCTTC.

The chain has TRBV5-1 and TRBJ1-1, with TRBD1 matching 8 bases. Germline CDR1 reads SGHRS; CDR2 reads YFSETQ. V trimming: 0 bases; J trimming: 1 base; junction bases outside the gene matches: 5. This CDR3 region has 16 residues. The CDR3 DNA sequence: TGCGCCAGCAGCTTGGGACGGACAGGGTCGAACACTGAAGCTTTCTTT. Translation gives CASSLGRTGSNTEAFF.

This clone was seen a single time. The chain has TRBV19 and TRBJ1-6; D is unresolved. The CDR3 runs 13 residues. CDR1 is LNHDA, CDR2 SQIVND, per germline (reference sequence). V was cut by 10 bases and J by 3 bases, with 10 bases left in between. CDR3 bases: TGTGCCACCAACCGGGGCTATAATTCACCCCTCCACTTT. Translating it yields CATNRGYNSPLHF.

In DNA, the CDR3 is TGTGCCAGCAGTTTCATAGGGGGCTTGAATCAGCCCCAGCATTTT. This translates into CASSFIGGLNQPQHF. The rearrangement uses TRBV28 and TRBJ1-5; 7 bases map to TRBD1. The junction had 6 bases not matched to a gene; V was cut back by 3 bases and J by 4 bases. The CDR3 totals 15 residues. The germline V gene encodes CDR1 MDHEN and CDR2 SYDVKM.

The gene calls are TRBV7-9 and TRBJ1-1; 8 bases align to TRBD1. The CDR3 loop spans 15 amino acids. The junction had 7 bases not matched to a gene; V was cut back by 5 bases and J by 2 bases. Germline CDR1 reads SEHNR; CDR2 reads FQNEAQ (reference sequence). The DNA of the CDR3 is TGTGCCAGCAGCCTAATACAGGGGGGTAACACTGAAGCTTTCTTT. Translating it yields CASSLIQGGNTEAFF.

The rearrangement joins TRBV21-1 to TRBJ2-6; the table's D gene call, TRBD1, was not cross checked with the DNA. TRBV21-1 corresponds to a pseudogene. This CDR3 comprises 19 residues. CDR3 sequence (DNA): TGTGCCAGCAGCAGACAGGACAGGGTGGCTCTCTCTGGGGCCAACGTCCTGACTTTC. Translation: CASSRQDRVALSGANVLTF.

The chain carries TRBV28 and TRBJ1-4, with D possibly being TRBD1 (5 bases). Trimming removed 3 bases from V and 7 bases from J, with 12 bases in between. This CDR3 region has 14 residues. CDR1 is MDHEN and CDR2 is SYDVKM in the germline V gene. The CDR3 is CASSFPGGGEKLFF. The CDR3 nucleotides read TGTGCCAGCAGTTTTCCCGGGGGTGGTGAAAAACTGTTTTTT.

This clone was seen only a few times. V usage is TRBV5-1 and J usage is TRBJ2-7, with D possibly being TRBD2 (5 bases). The CDR3 length is 13 residues. Trimming shortened V by 6 bases and J by 5 bases, and 15 bases separated the two germline ends. Germline V gene data show CDR1 as SGHRS and CDR2 as YFSETQ. CDR3 sequence reads: CASKRVTVDEQYF. CDR3 coding DNA: TGCGCCAGCAAGAGGGTTACCGTTGACGAGCAGTACTTC.

The chain uses TRBV11-2 and TRBJ2-1; 8 bases map to TRBD1. This CDR3 region has 17 residues. V lost 5 bases to trimming and J lost 1 base; unmatched junction nucleotides: 10. Germline V gene sequence: CDR1 SGHAT, CDR2 FQNNGV. CDR3 DNA: TGTGCCAGCAGCCTAAACACGACAGGGGAGTCCTACAATGAGCAGTTCTTC. Its translation is CASSLNTTGESYNEQFF.

This chain joins TRBV2 and TRBJ2-5; D perhaps matches TRBD2 (6 bases). The CDR3 length is 14 residues. V lost 2 bases to trimming and J lost 5 bases, with 12 bases between them. The germline CDR1 and CDR2 sequences are SNHLY and FYNNEI. CDR3: CASSELAPWETQYF. The CDR3 DNA follows: TGTGCCAGCAGTGAACTAGCGCCTTGGGAGACCCAGTACTTC.

The chain links TRBV9 to TRBJ1-4; D remains unclear. V gave up 4 bases and J gave up 8 bases, with 18 bases separating them. Germline V gene lookup returns CDR1 SGDLS and CDR2 YYNGEE. CDR3 length equals 15 residues. CDR3 loop: CASSPPPAGREKLFF. CDR3 DNA: TGTGCCAGCAGCCCCCCTCCGGCCGGCAGGGAAAAACTGTTTTTT.